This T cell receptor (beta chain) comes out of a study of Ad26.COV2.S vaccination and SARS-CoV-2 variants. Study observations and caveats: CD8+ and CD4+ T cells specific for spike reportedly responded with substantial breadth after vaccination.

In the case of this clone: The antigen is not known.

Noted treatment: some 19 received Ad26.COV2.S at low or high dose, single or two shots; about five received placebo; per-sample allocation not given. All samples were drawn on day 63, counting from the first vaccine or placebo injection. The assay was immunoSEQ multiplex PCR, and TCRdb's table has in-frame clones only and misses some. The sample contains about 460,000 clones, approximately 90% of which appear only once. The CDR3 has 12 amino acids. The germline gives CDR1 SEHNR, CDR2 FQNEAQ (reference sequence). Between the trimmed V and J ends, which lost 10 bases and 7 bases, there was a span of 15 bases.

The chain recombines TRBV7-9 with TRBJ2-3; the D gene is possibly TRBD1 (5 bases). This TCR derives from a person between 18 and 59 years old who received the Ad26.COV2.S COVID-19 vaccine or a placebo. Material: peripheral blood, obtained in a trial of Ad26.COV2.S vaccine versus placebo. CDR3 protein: CATMQGLYTQYF. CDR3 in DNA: TGTGCCACCATGCAGGGTTTGTATACGCAGTATTTT.